This TCR beta chain appears in the sequencing data of a study of blood T cell repertoires in COVID-19. About the study: The analysed material was cDNA or gDNA that came from T cells, B-cell-depleted T cells, or PBMCs.

Only in-frame clones appear in the TCRdb table, and some are missing; sequencing was by immunoSEQ multiplex PCR. The top ten clones hold under 3% of a sample with tens of thousands of clones, over 80% of them seen once. V lost 0 bases to trimming and J lost 7 bases; unmatched junction nucleotides: 8. Germline loops: CDR1 LGHNA, CDR2 YSLEER. The CDR3 length is 15 residues. The clonotype was recovered from an elderly man with active or convalescent COVID-19. This chain joins TRBV4-3 and TRBJ1-2, with TRBD1 matching 7 bases. The sequenced sample consisted of peripheral blood. CDR3 protein: CASSQEGAGGLGYTF. CDR3 bases: TGCGCCAGCAGCCAAGAAGGGGCAGGGGGTCTTGGCTACACCTTC.